These 20 T cell receptor beta chains share one sample of origin, sequenced in a study of T cell repertoires in cytomegalovirus infection. Antigen specificity for these receptors is unknown. TCRdb passed the reads through MiXCR, listing each CDR3 protein once. The table includes 100,000 to 150,000 distinct CDR3 sequences, 20% to 30% detected once. Specimen: PBMCs, sequenced either directly or after in vitro stimulation (not recorded which). These receptors were obtained from a human donor in good health (CMV status not recorded). Some clones in this sample may be carry-over from other donors' samples.

The V and J genes are TRBV30 and TRBJ1-5, with a possible D match to TRBD1 (5 bases). The CDR3 extends over 14 amino acids. With 1 base removed from V and 7 bases from J, the gap between germline ends came to 14 bases. Germline values: CDR1 GTSNPN, CDR2 SVGIG (reference sequence). This chain's CDR3 is CAWSGGHRKQPQHF. The CDR3 DNA is TGTGCCTGGAGTGGAGGGCACAGGAAGCAGCCCCAGCATTTT.

With regard to this clonotype: A clone one base away is much larger, so this may be a read error. The chain links TRBV7-3 to TRBJ2-1, with 8 bases aligning to TRBD2. The CDR3 is 15 residues long. The V gene's germline CDR1 is SGHTA and CDR2 FQGTGA. V lost 1 base to trimming and J lost 8 bases; unmatched junction nucleotides: 7. The CDR3 region has the DNA TGTGCCAGCAGCTTAAGTAGCGGGACTGTCGATGAGCAGTTCTTC. Translated: CASSLSSGTVDEQFF.

This clonotype was seen many times. The gene calls are TRBV7-2 and TRBJ1-1, with unresolved D. V lost 1 base and J 3 bases, leaving 15 bases between the germline ends. The CDR3 length is 16 residues. Germline CDR1 reads SGHTA; CDR2 reads FQGNSA. The CDR3 coding sequence is TGTGCCAGCAGCTTAGACGGCAGCGGACGGGACACTGAAGCTTTCTTT. This codes for CASSLDGSGRDTEAFF.

The chain joins TRBV4-1 to TRBJ2-3, with TRBD1 matching over 10 bases. With V trimmed by 3 bases and J by 5 bases, 5 bases remained unmatched. CDR1 MGHRA and CDR2 YSYEKL come from the germline V gene. CDR3 length: 15 residues. Written as DNA, the CDR3 is TGCGCCAGCAGCCATTGGACAGGGGGGAAAGATACGCAGTATTTT. Translated: CASSHWTGGKDTQYF.

With respect to this clonotype: This may stem from a read error, because a much larger clone lies one nucleotide away. The V call is TRBV7-8, the J call TRBJ2-1, with a weak D call TRBD2 (5 bases). This CDR3 is built from 14 residues. Germline loops: CDR1 SGHVS, CDR2 FQNEAQ. CDR3 region: CASSSGVSVNEQIF. Written as DNA, the CDR3 is TGTGCCAGCAGCTCCGGGGTCTCGGTTAATGAGCAGATCTTC.

There are many counts of this clonotype. V and J are TRBV7-6 and TRBJ2-7; 8 bases match TRBD1. The J segment lost 2 bases and the V segment lost 2 bases, leaving 5 bases of the junction unmatched. The germline CDR1 and CDR2 sequences are SGHVS and FNYEAQ. The CDR3 extends over 15 amino acids. CDR3 nucleotide sequence: TGTGCCAGCAGCTTACGTGGACAGGGAGCCTACGAGCAGTACGTC. Translating gives CASSLRGQGAYEQYV.

The chain uses TRBV14 and TRBJ1-2, with D possibly matching TRBD1 (5 bases). Trimming shortened V by 1 base and J by 5 bases, and 14 bases separated the two germline ends. This CDR3 spans 15 amino acids. Germline loops: CDR1 SGHDN, CDR2 FVKESK. The DNA of the CDR3 is TGTGCCAGCAGCCAAGTGGGAGGGGAACTTTATGGCTACACCTTC. Protein sequence: CASSQVGGELYGYTF. Full variable domain (rest looked up from reference TRBV14 and TRBJ1-2): EAGVTQFPSHSVIEKGQTVTLRCDPISGHDNLYWYRRVMGKEIKFLLHFVKESKQDESGMPNNRFLAERTGGTYSTLKVQPAELEDSGVYFCASSQVGGELYGYTFGSGTRLTVV.

This clonotype showed up just a few times. The gene calls are TRBV7-2 and TRBJ2-5; possibly TRBD1 for D (5 bases). Trimming removed 4 bases from V and 3 bases from J, with 15 bases in between. Germline V gene sequence: CDR1 SGHTA, CDR2 FQGNSA. CDR3 length: 15 amino acids. The CDR3 loop is CASSSRQPREETQYF. CDR3 coding DNA: TGTGCCAGCAGCTCACGACAGCCCCGAGAAGAGACCCAGTACTTC.

The V gene is TRBV10-3, the J gene TRBJ1-5, with D hard to call. From germline, CDR1 is ENHRY and CDR2 SYGVKD. The CDR3 runs to 16 residues. V was trimmed by 2 bases and J by 7 bases, leaving 18 bases between them. The CDR3 spells CAISEGSSSGVQPQHF. Written as DNA, the CDR3 is TGTGCCATCAGTGAGGGCTCCAGCTCTGGGGTACAGCCCCAGCATTTT.

This chain connects TRBV12-3 or TRBV12-4 to TRBJ2-3; 9 nucleotides line up with TRBD2. V was pared by 3 bases and J by 6 bases, with 4 bases of the junction left unmatched. This CDR3 region has 14 residues. The CDR3 loop reads CASSFLAGRDTQYF. The CDR3 coding sequence is TGTGCCAGCAGTTTTCTAGCGGGAAGGGATACGCAGTATTTT.

The chain joins TRBV19 to TRBJ1-5; D remains unclear. CDR3 length: 15 amino acids. V gave up 3 bases and J gave up 3 bases, with 12 bases separating them. Germline V lookup: CDR1 LNHDA, CDR2 SQIVND (reference sequence). The CDR3: CASSILATSNQPQHF. The DNA for the CDR3 is TGTGCCAGTAGTATCCTCGCTACTTCCAATCAGCCCCAGCATTTT.

This clonotype has a count of ten or more. The chain employs TRBV7-2 and TRBJ1-1; D call uncertain. Germline values: CDR1 SGHTA, CDR2 FQGNSA. Trimming stripped 4 bases from V and 7 bases from J, with 13 bases between. This CDR3 spans 13 amino acids. CDR3 protein: CASSSREHGEAFF. CDR3 DNA: TGTGCCAGCAGCTCCCGTGAACATGGTGAAGCTTTCTTT.

This clonotype was seen at least ten times. The genes are TRBV5-6 and TRBJ2-4; the D is unclear. The CDR3 has 11 amino acids. Germline V CDR1 and CDR2: SGHDT, YYEEEE. V was clipped by 3 bases and J by 7 bases, with 5 bases between them. The CDR3 sequence: CASSSQNIQYF. CDR3 nucleotides: TGTGCCAGCAGCTCTCAGAACATTCAGTACTTC.

This clonotype was picked up many times. The genes are TRBV7-2 and TRBJ2-3; 14 bases fit TRBD2. The CDR3 length is 18 residues. J was trimmed by 4 bases and V by 2 bases; bases with no gene match: 8. CDR1 and CDR2 from the germline V gene are SGHTA and FQGNSA. CDR3 DNA: TGTGCCAGCAGCTTAACTATGACTAGCGGGAGGGCCCCAGATACGCAGTATTTT. Its translation: CASSLTMTSGRAPDTQYF. Filled out from reference TRBV7-2 and TRBJ2-3, the complete variable domain reads GAGVSQSPSNKVTEKGKDVELRCDPISGHTALYWYRQSLGQGLEFLIYFQGNSAPDKSGLPSDRFSAERTGGSVSTLTIQRTQQEDSAVYLCASSLTMTSGRAPDTQYFGPGTRLTVL.

V gene TRBV5-8 combines with J gene TRBJ1-4; possibly TRBD1 for D (5 bases). The CDR3 spans 12 residues. The germline gives CDR1 SGHTS, CDR2 YDEGEE. Trimming left V 4 bases short and J 7 bases short, with 8 bases between. The CDR3 sequence: CASSRDLEKLFF. The CDR3 region has the DNA TGTGCCAGCAGCCGGGACCTTGAAAAACTGTTTTTT. Filled out from reference TRBV5-8 and TRBJ1-4, the complete variable domain reads EAGVTQSPTHLIKTRGQQATLRCSPISGHTSVYWYQQALGLGLQFLLWYDEGEERNRGNFPPRFSGRQFPNYSSELNVNALELEDSALYLCASSRDLEKLFFGSGTQLSVL.

The chain uses TRBV30 and TRBJ1-3; weak D call: TRBD1 (6 bases). This CDR3 is built from 13 residues. Germline lookup yields CDR1 GTSNPN and CDR2 SVGIG (reference sequence). V lost 1 base, J lost 4 bases, and 8 bases lay in between. The CDR3 reads CAWSDGQGNTIYF. Written as DNA, the CDR3 is TGTGCCTGGAGTGATGGACAGGGAAACACCATATATTTT.

The chain employs TRBV6-2 or TRBV6-3 and TRBJ2-3, with 10 bases identical to TRBD2. Looked up from germline, CDR1 is MNHEY and CDR2 is SVGEGT. The CDR3 runs 16 residues. The ends lost 6 bases at V and 2 bases at J; junction bases unmatched: 8. The CDR3 region is CASRRQLAGFTDTQYF. CDR3 nucleotide sequence: TGTGCCAGCAGACGCCAACTAGCGGGATTCACAGATACGCAGTATTTT.

The chain recombines TRBV6-5 with TRBJ2-6, with D perhaps assigned TRBD1 or TRBD2 (5 bases each). Germline V CDR1 and CDR2: MNHEY, SVGAGI. Trimming shortened V by 4 bases and J by 1 base, and 14 bases separated the two germline ends. The CDR3 is 17 residues long. The CDR3 sequence: CASSWGRFVSGANVLTF. For the CDR3, the DNA is TGTGCCAGCAGTTGGGGACGGTTCGTTTCTGGGGCCAACGTCCTGACTTTC.

The chain combines TRBV12-3 or TRBV12-4 with TRBJ2-5; TRBD1 might be the D (6 bases). V lost 5 bases and J 5 bases, leaving 12 bases between the germline ends. This CDR3 is 13 amino acids long. CDR3: CASSRQEGETQYF. The CDR3 DNA sequence: TGTGCCAGCAGTAGACAGGAAGGGGAGACCCAGTACTTC.

This clonotype occurred a few times. The rearrangement links TRBV11-3 to TRBJ2-1, with 11 bases that match TRBD2. After removal of 6 bases from V and 0 bases from J, the junction contained 7 bases not matched to a gene. Germline-derived CDR1 and CDR2 are SGHNT and YENEEA. The CDR3 loop spans 17 amino acids. The CDR3 sequence is CASRPGLAASSYNEQFF. The CDR3 bases are TGTGCCAGCAGACCGGGACTAGCGGCGAGCTCCTACAATGAGCAGTTCTTC.